The T cell receptor (beta chain) described here comes from a study of CD8+CD57+ T cells in acquired aplastic anemia. Whole-study context: Mean DNA quantity obtained from sorted CD4+ and CD8+ cells was around 3.2 ug. The study obtained 11 million or so reads on average for CD4+ cells from healthy donors. Overall study findings and caveats: Patients and controls shared twenty-nine CD8+ CDR3 sequences, highly expressed in patients.

Turning to this clonotype: The antigen remains unidentified.

V was cut by 3 bases and J by 2 bases, with 13 bases left in between. Germline V gives CDR1 SQVTM, CDR2 ANQGSEA. The CDR3 runs 14 residues. Genomic DNA served as template for TCR beta VDJ and CDR3 profiling. TCRdb re-called the reads with MiXCR, one entry per CDR3 protein. The sample carries fewer than 200,000 distinct CDR3 sequences, 35% to 55% recorded once. The receptor was isolated from a human donor in good health. This chain links TRBV29-1 with TRBJ1-2; D not resolved. The sample taken for sequencing was sorted CD4+, CD8+, or CD8+CD57+ T cells (not recorded which) from PBMCs. DNA of the CDR3: TGCAGCGTTGATTTCGCGAGGGTAAACTATGGCTACACCTTC. Amino acid sequence: CSVDFARVNYGYTF.